This section outlines one T cell receptor (beta chain) sequence together with its context. Its matching antigen is unknown. Here immunoSEQ multiplex PCR was the method, and the copy in TCRdb shows in-frame clones only, minus some. The repertoire holds 80,000 to 100,000 clones, approximately 93% seen once, with about 0.3% in the top ten. This sample stems from a study of OX40 agonist ivuxolimab in advanced cancers. Study-level results: Among the lowest peripheral clonal expansion occurred in 0.1-3.0 mg/kg partial responders.

The V gene end was trimmed by 10 bases and the J gene end by 6 bases; junction bases not matched to a gene: 15. CDR3 size: 16 residues. The germline CDR1 and CDR2 sequences are SGHTS and YDEGEE. The sequencing used CD4+ or CD8+ T cells sorted from blood, collected in a trial of the OX40 agonist ivuxolimab. This TCR came from an adult with an advanced solid tumor such as melanoma, head and neck, liver or kidney cancer. V gene TRBV5-8 combines with J gene TRBJ2-6, with 8 positions matching TRBD1. This chain's CDR3 is CAYTRGQGIEANVLTF. The CDR3 DNA reads as TGTGCCTACACCCGAGGACAGGGTATTGAGGCCAACGTCCTGACTTTC.